One and the same sample provided the 5 T cell receptor beta chains below, sequenced in a study of tumor-infiltrating lymphocytes in oesophageal squamous cell carcinoma listed by TCRdb under 2016. Library construction relied on PCR. The instrument was an Illumina HiSeq 2000. TCRdb ran its own pipeline on the public reads, namely fastp trimming at Q25 and MiXCR clone calling, and kept in-frame beta chains. CDR3 protein sequences are deduplicated, and each keeps its most common genes and DNA. The sample contains about 11,000 distinct CDR3 sequences, roughly 54% of them found a single time. In total, the top ten clones hold about 22% of the sample. Input material: esophageal tumor tissue. The receptor source for this set is a male donor with esophageal squamous cell carcinoma.

This clonotype is judged medium-sized. The chain combines TRBV12-3 or TRBV12-4 with TRBJ2-1; 8 bases map to TRBD2. The CDR3 length is 14 residues. V lost 3 bases to trimming and J lost 6 bases; unmatched junction nucleotides: 4. The CDR3 DNA reads as TGTGCCAGCAGTTTTTCAGCGGGAGTCAATGAGCAGTTCTTC. This codes for CASSFSAGVNEQFF.

This clonotype was seen a handful of times. The chain employs TRBV7-9 and TRBJ2-5, with 10 bases fitting TRBD2. Trimming cost V 5 bases and J 4 bases; bases outside gene matches: 7. The germline V gene has CDR1 SEHNR and CDR2 FQNEAQ (reference sequence). The CDR3 consists of 15 residues. The CDR3 here is CASSTLAGVGETQYF. CDR3 nucleotide sequence: TGTGCCAGCAGCACTCTAGCGGGAGTCGGAGAGACCCAGTACTTC. Full variable domain (missing parts from reference TRBV7-9 and TRBJ2-5): DTGVSQNPRHKITKRGQNVTFRCDPISEHNRLYWYRQTLGQGPEFLTYFQNEAQLEKSRLLSDRFSAERPKGSFSTLEIQRTEQGDSAMYLCASSTLAGVGETQYFGPGTRLLVL.

This clonotype was recorded a few times. V usage is TRBV7-2 and J usage is TRBJ2-4, with TRBD1 identical over 7 bases. CDR1 and CDR2 from the germline V gene are SGHTA and FQGNSA. This CDR3 has 16 residues. V lost 5 bases and J lost 1; bases outside the gene matches: 8. The CDR3 nucleotides read TGTGCCAGCAGCCCAGACAGGGCGGAGGCCAAAAACATTCAGTACTTC. Its protein is CASSPDRAEAKNIQYF. Combining the CDR3 with reference TRBV7-2 and TRBJ2-4 gives the whole variable domain GAGVSQSPSNKVTEKGKDVELRCDPISGHTALYWYRQSLGQGLEFLIYFQGNSAPDKSGLPSDRFSAERTGGSVSTLTIQRTQQEDSAVYLCASSPDRAEAKNIQYFGAGTRLSVL.

CDR3 loop: CASSYVGLAGDEQFF. The CDR3 DNA sequence: TGTGCCAGCAGCTACGTAGGGCTAGCGGGGGATGAGCAGTTCTTC. This chain connects TRBV7-2 to TRBJ2-1; 10 nucleotides line up with TRBD2. V lost 4 bases, J lost 8 bases, and 8 bases stayed unmatched. This CDR3 contains 15 residues. Germline CDR1 reads SGHTA; CDR2 reads FQGNSA.

The sample holds many counts of this clonotype. The chain combines TRBV7-9 with TRBJ2-1, with 10 bases identical to TRBD1. The V gene's germline CDR1 is SEHNR and CDR2 FQNEAQ (reference sequence). The V gene end was trimmed by 4 bases and the J gene end by 7 bases; junction bases not matched to a gene: 7. The CDR3 totals 15 residues. CDR3 amino acids: CASSSGTGVQNEQFF. The CDR3 coding sequence is TGTGCCAGCAGCTCCGGGACAGGGGTCCAGAATGAGCAGTTCTTC.